This TCR beta chain was profiled in a study of vaccination and CD4 T cells after COVID-19 (dated by TCRdb to between 2020 and 2023). At the level of the whole study: Convalescent patients had a positive SARS-CoV-2 result on nasal swab PCR, and of these patients, some 10 had mild disease and one had severe disease. Participants got two doses of the Pfizer-BioNTech BNT162b2 vaccine (n=8) or two doses of the Moderna mRNA-1273 vaccine (n=2). As controls, cultures received a CEFX viral epitope pool (the positive control), an HIV-1 Nef peptide pool (the negative control), or no peptide at all. In under twelve COVID-19 convalescent patients and a handful of infection-naive healthy vaccine recipients, researchers compared the spike-specific CD4+ TCR repertoire from before mRNA vaccination with the repertoire from after. In the convalescent cohort there were six males and four females, among whom were two Hispanic individuals, seven Caucasians, two Asians and one multiracial person. Culture stimuli were overlapping spike peptide pools from SARS-CoV-2 and from the common cold coronaviruses HCoV-NL63, HCoV-OC43 and HCoV-229E. Post-COVID blood samples from convalescent patients were collected a median of roughly 100 days after diagnosis, with a range of roughly 30 to 170 days. The time from the second vaccine dose to post-vaccine blood sampling had a median of around 72 days and ranged from roughly 13 to 241 days.

The sample's treatment or condition label is to be understood as: roughly ten-day PBMC culture with coronavirus spike peptide pools or control peptides (ViraFEST assay). The study used the ViraFEST assay, which expanded antigen-specific T cells with peptide pools and then identified expanded clonotypes by TCR sequencing. The convalescent patients' positive SARS-CoV-2 PCR tests were from March to December 2020, which was before the Alpha, Beta and Delta variants emerged in the United States. PBMCs were cultured at under 2.5 million per well in IMDM supplemented with 5% human AB serum and approximately 10 IU/ml IL-2, with approximately 11 ug/ml peptide pools added. Half of the culture medium was replaced with fresh IL-2-containing medium on days 3 and 7. After nine to eleven days of culture, CD4+ T cells were isolated by negative selection with the EasySep CD4+ T cell isolation kit. Ficoll-Paque Plus gradient centrifugation was used to isolate PBMCs from whole blood, and the isolated PBMCs were then either used fresh or cryopreserved at -140C. Each culture condition was generally run in triplicate wells.

Broader findings and caveats from the paper: An increase in the median number of SARS-CoV-2-reactive clonotypes from approximately 21 after infection to roughly 38 after vaccination was observed, but the change was not found to be significant. In convalescent patients, a median roughly 87% of post-vaccine SARS-CoV-2-reactive clones were detected only after vaccination, and vaccine-specific priming was suggested by this finding. In convalescent patients, nearly all vaccine-specific clones (304 of 307) were found to be mono-reactive for SARS-CoV-2 spike rather than cross-reactive with common cold coronaviruses. The number of convalescent patients in the study was relatively small, and the study did not examine early timepoints following natural infection.

Receptors were amplified or captured by PCR. DNA from cultured CD4+ T cells was subjected to TCR sequencing with the Oncomine TCR Beta short-read assay at the Johns Hopkins FTIC core. Genomic DNA was extracted from the cultured CD4+ T cells with the QIAamp micro DNA kit. Oncomine TCR Beta libraries from cultured CD4+ T cells were pooled using unique dual indexes and sequenced on an Illumina iSeq 100. The authors' analysis ran thus. Non-productive sequences were filtered out, and CDR3s that did not start with C, did not end with F or W, or were shorter than 7 amino acids were discarded. The MANAFEST web application identified antigen-specific clonotypes by comparing peptide-stimulated wells against reference wells and other culture wells. For a clone to be called positive, the clone needed an FDR below 0.05, an odds ratio above 5, and a productive frequency above 0.1% in at least two of three replicate wells. A clonotype was classed as cross-reactive if the clonotype showed significant expansion both in SARS-CoV-2 spike wells and in at least one common cold coronavirus spike condition. Using R version 3.6.1, CDR3 homology was evaluated through Levenshtein distances (stringdist) along with unrooted phylogenetic trees (ape). In TCRdb, the public reads were trimmed at Q25 with fastp and aligned with MiXCR, with productive beta chains retained. Identical CDR3 protein sequences are pooled into one entry, listed with their most common genes and DNA. Here the V and J calls rest on TCRdb's processing, not on the authors' analysis. In all, the sample holds 7,000 to 9,000 distinct CDR3 sequences, and 55% to 75% of those were seen once. The ten biggest clones cover under 20% of the sample.

This clonotype is a singleton in its sample. Its antigen is currently not known. Base quality data are lacking; no much larger clone is found one base away. One read alone provides weak support. The CDR3 holds 15 amino acids from the cysteine to the phenylalanine. The only DNA kept is the CDR3, 45 bases in frame from the first base. From a lookup of the germline V gene (reference sequence), CDR1 and CDR2 are MNHEY and SMNVEV. Trimming takes 10 bases off V and 5 bases off J; junction bases not matched to a gene: 14. This sequence was found in a human donor who had recovered from COVID-19. The chain is made from TRBV27 and TRBJ2-1; TRBD1 aligns with 7 central bases. The sample consisted of CD4+ T cells from blood, cultured in vitro. The nucleotide sequence reads TGTGCCACCACAGCACTCGGGACAGCGAACAATGAGCAGTTCTTC. This translates into CATTALGTANNEQFF.